The 25 T cell receptor beta chains below come from one sample, sequenced in a study of T-cell reconstitution after alpha-beta-depleted transplantation in children (dated by TCRdb to the mid-2010s). Sample treatment or condition, as interpreted from the label and publication: allogeneic hematopoietic cell transplantation with graft depleted of TCRalphabeta T cells and CD19 B cells. Libraries came from PCR. Sequencing took place on an Illumina HiSeq 2500. To normalize quantification of the TCRbeta repertoire, the TCR libraries were built with molecular barcoding that relied on unique molecular identifiers. TCRdb reprocessing: public reads trimmed at Q25 with fastp, clones called with MiXCR, in-frame beta chains kept. Here each entry gathers all rows of one CDR3 protein and keeps the most common genes and DNA. For this sample there are some 120,000 distinct CDR3 sequences; approximately 10% appear just once. The top ten clones comprise 34% of the sample.

The sequenced sample was PBMCs, obtained before TCRalphabeta/CD19-depleted stem cell transplant. The source is a boy aged 2 to 10 with acute lymphoblastic leukemia, due to receive a stem cell transplant.

There are many counts of this clonotype. The gene calls are TRBV25-1 and TRBJ2-1; a possible D gene is TRBD1 (5 bases). Germline CDR1 and CDR2: MGHDK and SYGVNS. Trimming pared 5 bases from V and 4 bases from J, leaving 21 bases between. The CDR3 spans 17 residues. In DNA form, the CDR3 reads TGTGCCAGCAGTATGGGGCGGTCCGACCCTGGTTACAATGAGCAGTTCTTC. It specifies CASSMGRSDPGYNEQFF.

This chain links TRBV18 with TRBJ1-1; the match to TRBD1 covers 8 bases. CDR1 is KGHSH and CDR2 is LQKENI in the germline V gene. V was clipped by 3 bases and J by 4 bases; unmatched bases: 10. The CDR3 is made up of 16 amino acids. CDR3 DNA sequence: TGTGCCAGCTCACCGCGGACAGGGCCATGGGGCACTGAAGCTTTCTTT. It is translated as CASSPRTGPWGTEAFF.

This clonotype has only a few counts. The chain combines TRBV20-1 with TRBJ2-5; D may be TRBD1 (6 bases). The CDR3 loop spans 14 amino acids. Looked up from germline, CDR1 is DFQATT and CDR2 is SNEGSKA (reference sequence). Between the trimmed V and J ends, which lost 5 bases and 4 bases, there was a span of 17 bases. For the CDR3, the DNA is TGCAGTGCTTCGAGGGGAAGAGGGGGAGAGACCCAGTACTTC. Translating it yields CSASRGRGGETQYF.

This clonotype was observed at least ten times. CDR3 sequence reads: CASSVDGSSYEQYF. CDR3 DNA: TGTGCCAGCAGCGTGGACGGGAGCTCCTACGAGCAGTACTTC. J is TRBJ2-7 and V is TRBV9, with D perhaps TRBD2 (6 bases). Trimming removed 2 bases at V and 0 bases at J, with 9 bases between. Germline CDR1 and CDR2: SGDLS and YYNGEE. This CDR3 region has 14 residues.

The CDR3: CATSDQLRQQFF. The CDR3 DNA reads as TGTGCCACCAGTGATCAACTAAGACAGCAGTTCTTC. The rearrangement joins TRBV24-1 to TRBJ2-1, with D uncertain. The CDR3 sequence is 12 residues long. Germline loops: CDR1 KGHDR, CDR2 SFDVKD. Trimming removed 3 bases from V and 11 bases from J, with 10 bases in between.

This clonotype has a count of ten or more. This chain uses TRBV5-1 with TRBJ2-3, with D possibly TRBD2 on 6 matching bases. The CDR3 runs to 12 residues. With 4 bases removed from V and 8 bases from J, the gap between germline ends came to 11 bases. Germline CDR1 reads SGHRS; CDR2 reads YFSETQ. CDR3 sequence reads: CASSGTLSTQYF. DNA of the CDR3: TGCGCCAGCAGCGGGACTCTCTCTACGCAGTATTTT.

This clonotype appeared many times. The J gene is TRBJ2-5, the V gene TRBV18, with 10 nucleotides matching TRBD2. The V gene end was trimmed by 2 bases and the J gene end by 4 bases; junction bases not matched to a gene: 4. This CDR3 contains 15 residues. The germline gives CDR1 KGHSH, CDR2 LQKENI. This CDR3 is CASSPDSGRGETQYF. CDR3 DNA sequence: TGTGCCAGCTCACCAGACAGCGGGAGGGGAGAGACCCAGTACTTC.

The rearrangement joins TRBV4-2 to TRBJ2-2, with D tentatively TRBD2 (6 bases). Trimming took off 8 bases at V and 5 bases at J, with 18 bases between the two ends. CDR1 and CDR2 from the germline V gene are LGHNA and YNFKEQ. There are 15 residues in the CDR3. The CDR3 DNA reads TGTGCCAGCGAACGAAGGCTAGCGAGGACCGGGGAGCTGTTTTTT. Translating it yields CASERRLARTGELFF.

A note on this clonotype: Mismatch with germline at one junction end may stem from a read error. The rearrangement uses TRBV5-5 and TRBJ2-1; 10 bases map to TRBD1. Germline V gene lookup returns CDR1 SGHKS and CDR2 YYEKEE (reference sequence). The length of the CDR3 is 13 residues. Here the CDR3 reads CASSQGDRGEQLF. Here the CDR3 DNA reads TGTGCCAGCAGCCAAGGGGACAGGGGTGAGCAGCTCTTC.

The rearrangement joins TRBV29-1 to TRBJ2-1; 7 nucleotides match TRBD1. The V gene end was trimmed by 5 bases and the J gene end by 8 bases; junction bases not matched to a gene: 6. Germline CDR1 reads SQVTM; CDR2 reads ANQGSEA. The CDR3 has 12 amino acids. The CDR3 bases are TGCAGCGTTTTACAGGGGCAGGATGAGCAGTTCTTC. It encodes CSVLQGQDEQFF.

This clonotype came up many times. The J gene is TRBJ2-2, the V gene TRBV29-1; 9 positions match TRBD1. In germline, CDR1 is SQVTM, CDR2 ANQGSEA. J gave up 1 base and V 6 bases, and 3 bases lay outside the gene matches. The CDR3 length is 14 residues. The CDR3 region is CSVAGQGNTGELFF. DNA for the CDR3: TGCAGCGTAGCGGGACAGGGGAACACCGGGGAGCTGTTTTTT.

This clonotype was counted many times. This chain joins TRBV12-3 or TRBV12-4 and TRBJ1-1; the D gene is possibly TRBD1 (5 bases). The CDR3 has 14 amino acids. Trimming cost V 3 bases and J 3 bases, with 11 bases left between them. Here the CDR3 reads CASSFHSGDTEAFF. As DNA, the CDR3 is TGTGCCAGCAGTTTTCATTCGGGGGACACTGAAGCTTTCTTT.

This clonotype was counted at least ten times. The rearrangement joins TRBV6-5 to TRBJ1-1, with no clear D. The CDR3 contains 11 residues. V was pared by 2 bases and J by 7 bases, with 5 bases between. Germline V gives CDR1 MNHEY, CDR2 SVGAGI. The CDR3: CASSYGNEAFF. CDR3 DNA sequence: TGTGCCAGCAGTTACGGTAATGAAGCTTTCTTT.

The chain recombines TRBV28 with TRBJ2-7, with a possible D match to TRBD2 (5 bases). CDR3 size: 15 residues. V was clipped by 5 bases and J by 3 bases, with 17 bases between them. Germline values: CDR1 MDHEN, CDR2 SYDVKM. CDR3 DNA sequence: TGTGCCAGCAGTATCAAGGGAGTAACAAACTACGAGCAGTACTTC. Residues: CASSIKGVTNYEQYF.

This clonotype was detected many times. This chain links TRBV20-1 with TRBJ2-1; TRBD2 agrees at 10 bases. The CDR3 runs to 15 residues. V lost 6 bases and J lost 4; bases outside the gene matches: 9. The germline gives CDR1 DFQATT, CDR2 SNEGSKA (reference sequence). CDR3 amino acids: CSAWTSGGFYNEQFF. In nucleotides, the CDR3 is TGCAGTGCCTGGACTAGCGGCGGTTTTTACAATGAGCAGTTCTTC.

The genes are TRBV5-1 and TRBJ1-2, with 9 positions matching TRBD1. The CDR3 runs to 15 residues. Trimming cost V 3 bases and J 3 bases; bases outside gene matches: 6. Germline CDR1 reads SGHRS; CDR2 reads YFSETQ. Written as DNA, the CDR3 is TGCGCCAGCAGCTCGGACAGGGGCTCGTACTATGGCTACACCTTC. It is translated as CASSSDRGSYYGYTF.

This chain joins TRBV21-1 and TRBJ2-7; the table's D call of TRBD1 was not tested on the DNA. TRBV21-1 is flagged as a pseudogene. This CDR3 spans 14 amino acids. The CDR3 loop is CASSKFPGSYEQYF. The CDR3 nucleotides read TGTGCCAGCAGCAAGTTCCCAGGGTCCTACGAGCAGTACTTC.

V usage is TRBV29-1 and J usage is TRBJ2-1, with TRBD1 matching over 8 bases. The CDR3 runs 14 residues. Germline CDR1 reads SQVTM; CDR2 reads ANQGSEA. V lost 3 bases to trimming and J lost 1 base; unmatched junction nucleotides: 2. The CDR3 nucleotides are TGCAGCGTTGACCGACAGGGGTCCTACAATGAGCAGTTCTTC. This translates into CSVDRQGSYNEQFF.

Ten or more counts support this clonotype. The rearrangement uses TRBV30 and TRBJ2-1; D gene unclear. The CDR3 contains 11 residues. V was pared by 1 base and J by 2 bases, with 0 bases between. Germline V gives CDR1 GTSNPN, CDR2 SVGIG (reference sequence). CDR3 sequence (DNA): TGTGCCTGGAGTGCCTACAATGAGCAGTTCTTC. It specifies CAWSAYNEQFF.

This clonotype was recorded a few times. The chain has TRBV10-3 and TRBJ2-2; the match to TRBD2 covers 7 bases. J gave up 7 bases and V 11 bases, and 13 bases lay outside the gene matches. Germline V gene data show CDR1 as ENHRY and CDR2 as SYGVKD. The CDR3 loop spans 14 amino acids. The CDR3 sequence is CASLAGVGDGELFF. The DNA for the CDR3 is TGTGCCTCCTTGGCGGGAGTTGGGGACGGGGAGCTGTTTTTT.

The table lists this clonotype with a few counts. The chain couples TRBV12-3 or TRBV12-4 to TRBJ2-7; perhaps TRBD2 as D (5 bases). Trimming shortened V by 4 bases and J by 0 bases, and 13 bases separated the two germline ends. The CDR3 totals 15 residues. CDR3 sequence reads: CASSYHLGGSYEQYF. In DNA, the CDR3 is TGTGCCAGCAGTTACCACCTAGGAGGCTCCTACGAGCAGTACTTC.

This clonotype was recorded a few times. V gene TRBV3-1 combines with J gene TRBJ2-7; 9 positions agree with TRBD1. The V and J ends lost 3 bases and 3 bases, in that order; junction bases with no gene match: 3. This CDR3 spans 14 amino acids. Germline CDR1 reads LGHDT; CDR2 reads YNNKEL (reference sequence). The CDR3 sequence is CASSHWDRVYEQYF. Written as DNA, the CDR3 is TGTGCCAGCAGCCACTGGGACAGGGTCTACGAGCAGTACTTC.

This clonotype showed up just a few times. J is TRBJ2-1 and V is TRBV20-1; 7 nucleotides agree with TRBD2. V was clipped by 3 bases and J by 3 bases; unmatched bases: 5. This CDR3 has 14 residues. Per the germline V gene, CDR1 is DFQATT and CDR2 is SNEGSKA (reference sequence). As DNA, the CDR3 is TGCAGTGCTAGTCCCCCTAGCGGCTACAATGAGCAGTTCTTC. This sequence encodes CSASPPSGYNEQFF.

This clonotype was detected ten times or more. This sequence joins TRBV7-8 and TRBJ2-7; 15 bases are shared with TRBD2. The V segment lost 1 base and the J segment 5 bases; nucleotides outside the gene matches: 9. Germline assignment: CDR1 SGHVS and CDR2 FQNEAQ. The CDR3 runs 18 residues. CDR3 protein: CASSLVAGLAGGKDEQYF. DNA for the CDR3: TGTGCCAGCAGCTTAGTCGCGGGACTAGCGGGAGGTAAAGACGAGCAGTACTTC.

This clonotype showed up just a few times. This rearrangement joins TRBV7-2 to TRBJ1-6; D may be TRBD1 (5 bases). Germline-derived CDR1 and CDR2 are SGHTA and FQGNSA. This CDR3 comprises 13 residues. Trimming pared 4 bases from V and 11 bases from J, leaving 12 bases between. The CDR3 loop is CASSSGTWTPLHF. The CDR3 coding sequence is TGTGCCAGCAGCTCTGGGACTTGGACACCCCTCCACTTT.